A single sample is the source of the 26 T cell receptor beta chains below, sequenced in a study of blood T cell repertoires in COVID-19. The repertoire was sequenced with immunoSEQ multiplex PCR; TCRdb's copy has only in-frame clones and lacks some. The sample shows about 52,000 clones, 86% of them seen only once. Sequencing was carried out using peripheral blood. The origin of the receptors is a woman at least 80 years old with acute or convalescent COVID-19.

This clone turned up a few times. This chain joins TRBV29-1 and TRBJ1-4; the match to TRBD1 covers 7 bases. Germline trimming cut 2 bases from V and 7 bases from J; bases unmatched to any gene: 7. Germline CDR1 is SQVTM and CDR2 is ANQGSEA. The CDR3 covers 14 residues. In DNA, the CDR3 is TGCAGCGTTGAACAGGGGGACGGTGGTGAAAAACTGTTTTTT. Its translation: CSVEQGDGGEKLFF.

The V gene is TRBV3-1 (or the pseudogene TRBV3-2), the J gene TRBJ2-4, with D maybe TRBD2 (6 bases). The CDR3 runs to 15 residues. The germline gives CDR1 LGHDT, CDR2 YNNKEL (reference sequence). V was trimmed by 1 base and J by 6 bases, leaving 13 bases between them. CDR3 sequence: CASSQGGSSGNIQYF. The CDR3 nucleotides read TGTGCCAGCAGCCAAGGCGGTAGTAGCGGAAACATTCAGTACTTC.

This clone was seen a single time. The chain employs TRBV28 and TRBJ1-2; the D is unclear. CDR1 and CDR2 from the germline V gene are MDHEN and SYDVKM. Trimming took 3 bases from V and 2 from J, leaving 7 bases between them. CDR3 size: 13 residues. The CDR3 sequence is CASSFLRNYGYTF. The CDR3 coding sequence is TGTGCCAGCAGTTTCTTACGGAACTATGGCTACACCTTC.

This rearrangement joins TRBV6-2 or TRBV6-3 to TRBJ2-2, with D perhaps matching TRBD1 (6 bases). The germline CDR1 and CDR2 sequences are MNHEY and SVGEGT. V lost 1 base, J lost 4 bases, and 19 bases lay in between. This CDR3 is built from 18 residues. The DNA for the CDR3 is TGTGCCAGCAGTTACTTTCCACAGGGTACCGGAGGCACCGGGGAGCTGTTTTTT. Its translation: CASSYFPQGTGGTGELFF.

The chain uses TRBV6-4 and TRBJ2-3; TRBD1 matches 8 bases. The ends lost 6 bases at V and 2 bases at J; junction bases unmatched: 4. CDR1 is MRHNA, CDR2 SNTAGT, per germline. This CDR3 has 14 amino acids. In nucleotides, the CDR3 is TGTGCCAGCAGCTCAGGGGGCCTCACAGATACGCAGTATTTT. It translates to CASSSGGLTDTQYF.

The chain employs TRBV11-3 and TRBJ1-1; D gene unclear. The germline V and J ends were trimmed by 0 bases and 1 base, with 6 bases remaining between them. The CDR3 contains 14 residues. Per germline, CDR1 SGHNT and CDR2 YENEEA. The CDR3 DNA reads TGTGCCAGCAGCTTAGACAGGTCGAACACTGAAGCTTTCTTT. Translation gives CASSLDRSNTEAFF.

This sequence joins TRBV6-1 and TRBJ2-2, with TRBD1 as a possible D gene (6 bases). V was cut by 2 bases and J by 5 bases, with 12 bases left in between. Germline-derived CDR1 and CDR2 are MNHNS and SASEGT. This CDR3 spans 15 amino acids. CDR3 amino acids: CASSEPTRGTGELFF. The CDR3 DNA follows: TGTGCCAGCAGTGAACCCACGAGGGGGACCGGGGAGCTGTTTTTT.

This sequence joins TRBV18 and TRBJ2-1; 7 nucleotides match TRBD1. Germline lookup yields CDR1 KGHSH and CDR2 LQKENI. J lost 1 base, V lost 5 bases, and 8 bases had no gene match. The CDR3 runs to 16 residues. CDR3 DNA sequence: TGTGCCAGCTCAGCGACACAGGGGTTATCCTACAATGAGCAGTTCTTC. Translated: CASSATQGLSYNEQFF.

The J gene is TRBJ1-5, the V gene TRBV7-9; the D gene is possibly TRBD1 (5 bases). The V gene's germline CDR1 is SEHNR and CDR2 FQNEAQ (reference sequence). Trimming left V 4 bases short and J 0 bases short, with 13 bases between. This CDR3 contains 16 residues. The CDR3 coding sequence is TGTGCCAGCAGCTCCGACAGAGCTCATAGCAATCAGCCCCAGCATTTT. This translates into CASSSDRAHSNQPQHF.

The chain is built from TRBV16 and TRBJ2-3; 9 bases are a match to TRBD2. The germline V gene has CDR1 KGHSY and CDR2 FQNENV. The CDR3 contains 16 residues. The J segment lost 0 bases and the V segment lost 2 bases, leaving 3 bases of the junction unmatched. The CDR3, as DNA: TGTGCCAGCAGCCAAGCTAGCGGGGCCAGCACAGATACGCAGTATTTT. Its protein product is CASSQASGASTDTQYF.

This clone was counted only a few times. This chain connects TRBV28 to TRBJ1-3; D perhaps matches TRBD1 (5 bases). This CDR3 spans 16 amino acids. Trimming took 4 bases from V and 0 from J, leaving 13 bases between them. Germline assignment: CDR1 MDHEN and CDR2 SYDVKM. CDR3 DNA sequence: TGTGCCAGCAGTTCACCCAGTGACAGCTCTGGAAACACCATATATTTT. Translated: CASSSPSDSSGNTIYF.

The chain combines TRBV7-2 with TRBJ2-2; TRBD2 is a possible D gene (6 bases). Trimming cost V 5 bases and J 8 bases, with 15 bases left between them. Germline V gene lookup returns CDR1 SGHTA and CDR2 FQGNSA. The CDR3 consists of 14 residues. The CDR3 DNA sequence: TGTGCCAGCAGCCCTCTGGGGGGTATGGGGGAGCTGTTTTTT. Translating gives CASSPLGGMGELFF.

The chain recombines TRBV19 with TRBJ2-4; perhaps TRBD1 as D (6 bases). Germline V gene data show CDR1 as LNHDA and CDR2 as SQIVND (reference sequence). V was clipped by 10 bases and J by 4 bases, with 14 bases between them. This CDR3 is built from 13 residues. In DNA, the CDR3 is TGTGCCACAACAGGGCTCGGAAAAAACATTCAGTACTTC. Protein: CATTGLGKNIQYF.

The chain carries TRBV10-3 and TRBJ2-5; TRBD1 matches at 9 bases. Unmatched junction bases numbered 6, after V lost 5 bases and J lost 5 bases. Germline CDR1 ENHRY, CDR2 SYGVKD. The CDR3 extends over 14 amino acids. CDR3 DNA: TGTGCCATCAGTAACGGACAGGGGCTCGAGACCCAGTACTTC. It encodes CAISNGQGLETQYF.

CDR3 in amino acids: CASSAGQGGGYTF. The CDR3 DNA is TGTGCCAGCAGTGCGGGACAGGGGGGTGGCTACACCTTC. V and J are TRBV28 and TRBJ1-2, with 11 bases identical to TRBD1. The V gene's germline CDR1 is MDHEN and CDR2 SYDVKM. This CDR3 spans 13 amino acids. Germline trimming cut 5 bases from V and 7 bases from J; bases unmatched to any gene: 3.

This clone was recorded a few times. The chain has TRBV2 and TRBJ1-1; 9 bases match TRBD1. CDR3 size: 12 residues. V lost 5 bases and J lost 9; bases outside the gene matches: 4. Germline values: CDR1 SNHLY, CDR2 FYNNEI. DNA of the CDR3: TGTGCCAGCAGTCTCGGACAGGGGCAAGCTTTCTTT. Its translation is CASSLGQGQAFF.

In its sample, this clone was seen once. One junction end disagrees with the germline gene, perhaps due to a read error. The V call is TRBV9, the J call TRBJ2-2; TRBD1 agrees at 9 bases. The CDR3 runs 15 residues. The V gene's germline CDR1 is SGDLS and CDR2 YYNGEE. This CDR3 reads CASTVQGAYTGELFF. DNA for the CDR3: TGTGCCAGCACCGTACAGGGGGCGTACACCGGGGAGCTGTTTTTT.

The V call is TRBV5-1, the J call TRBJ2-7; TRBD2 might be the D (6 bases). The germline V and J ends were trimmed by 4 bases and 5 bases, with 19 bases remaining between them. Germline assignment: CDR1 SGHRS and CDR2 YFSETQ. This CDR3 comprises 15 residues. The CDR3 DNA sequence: TGCGCCAGCAGCCGTGGGGGGTTAGATGGCCACGAGCAGTACTTC. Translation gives CASSRGGLDGHEQYF.

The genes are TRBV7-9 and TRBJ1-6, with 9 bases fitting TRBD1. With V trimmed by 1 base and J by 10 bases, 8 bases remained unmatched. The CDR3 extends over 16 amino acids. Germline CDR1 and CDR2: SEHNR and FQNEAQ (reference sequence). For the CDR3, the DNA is TGTGCCAGCAGCTTAGGCGGAACAGGGGGCATCTCACCCCTCCACTTT. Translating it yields CASSLGGTGGISPLHF. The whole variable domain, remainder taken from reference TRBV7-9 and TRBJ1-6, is DTGVSQNPRHKITKRGQNVTFRCDPISEHNRLYWYRQTLGQGPEFLTYFQNEAQLEKSRLLSDRFSAERPKGSFSTLEIQRTEQGDSAMYLCASSLGGTGGISPLHFGNGTRLTVT.

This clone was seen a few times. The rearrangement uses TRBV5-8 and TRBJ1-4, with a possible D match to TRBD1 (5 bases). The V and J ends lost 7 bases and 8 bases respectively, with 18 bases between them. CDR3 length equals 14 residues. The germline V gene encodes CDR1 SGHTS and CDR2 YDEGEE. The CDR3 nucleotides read TGTGCCAGCTCCGCCGGGGGGAATAGGGAAAAACTGTTTTTT. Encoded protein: CASSAGGNREKLFF. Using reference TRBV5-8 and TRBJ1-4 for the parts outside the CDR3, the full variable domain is EAGVTQSPTHLIKTRGQQATLRCSPISGHTSVYWYQQALGLGLQFLLWYDEGEERNRGNFPPRFSGRQFPNYSSELNVNALELEDSALYLCASSAGGNREKLFFGSGTQLSVL.

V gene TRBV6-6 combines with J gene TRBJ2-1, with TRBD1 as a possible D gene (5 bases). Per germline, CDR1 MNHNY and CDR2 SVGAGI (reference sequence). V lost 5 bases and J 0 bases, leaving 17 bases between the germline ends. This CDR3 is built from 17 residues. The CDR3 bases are TGTGCCAGCAGTCCGAGACAGACGCAAAGCTCCTACAATGAGCAGTTCTTC. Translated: CASSPRQTQSSYNEQFF.

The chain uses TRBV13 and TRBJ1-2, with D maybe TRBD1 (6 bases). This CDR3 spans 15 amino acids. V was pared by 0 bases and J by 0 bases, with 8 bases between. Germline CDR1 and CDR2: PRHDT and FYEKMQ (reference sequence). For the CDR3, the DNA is TGTGCCAGCAGCTTAGGGACAGGCTCTAACTATGGCTACACCTTC. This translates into CASSLGTGSNYGYTF.

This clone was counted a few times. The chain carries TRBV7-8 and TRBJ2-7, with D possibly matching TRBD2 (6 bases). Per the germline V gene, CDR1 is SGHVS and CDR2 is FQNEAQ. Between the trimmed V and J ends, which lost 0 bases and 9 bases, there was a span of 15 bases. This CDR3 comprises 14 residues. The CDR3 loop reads CASSLALGGFGQYF. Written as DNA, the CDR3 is TGTGCCAGCAGCTTAGCTCTCGGGGGATTCGGGCAGTACTTC. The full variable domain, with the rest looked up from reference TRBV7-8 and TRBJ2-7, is GAGVSQSPRYKVAKRGQDVALRCDPISGHVSLFWYQQALGQGPEFLTYFQNEAQLDKSGLPSDRFFAERPEGSVSTLKIQRTQQEDSAVYLCASSLALGGFGQYFGPGTRLTVT.

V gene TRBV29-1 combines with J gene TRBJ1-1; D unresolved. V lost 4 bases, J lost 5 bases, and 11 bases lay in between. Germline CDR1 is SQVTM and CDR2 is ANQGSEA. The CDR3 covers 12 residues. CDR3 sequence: CSVVGSGTEAFF. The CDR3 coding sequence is TGCAGCGTTGTGGGATCGGGAACTGAAGCTTTCTTT.

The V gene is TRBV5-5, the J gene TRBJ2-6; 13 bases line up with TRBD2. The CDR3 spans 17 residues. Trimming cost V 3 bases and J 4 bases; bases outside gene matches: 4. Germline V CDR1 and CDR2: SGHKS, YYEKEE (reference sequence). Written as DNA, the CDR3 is TGTGCCAGCAGCTCTGGACTAGCGGGAGCAGGGGCCAACGTCCTGACTTTC. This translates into CASSSGLAGAGANVLTF.

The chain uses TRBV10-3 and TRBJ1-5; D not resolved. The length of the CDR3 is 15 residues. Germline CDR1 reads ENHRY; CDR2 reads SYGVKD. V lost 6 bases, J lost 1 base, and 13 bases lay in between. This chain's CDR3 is CAIRETGQSNQPQHF. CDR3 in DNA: TGTGCCATCAGGGAGACTGGGCAGAGCAATCAGCCCCAGCATTTT.